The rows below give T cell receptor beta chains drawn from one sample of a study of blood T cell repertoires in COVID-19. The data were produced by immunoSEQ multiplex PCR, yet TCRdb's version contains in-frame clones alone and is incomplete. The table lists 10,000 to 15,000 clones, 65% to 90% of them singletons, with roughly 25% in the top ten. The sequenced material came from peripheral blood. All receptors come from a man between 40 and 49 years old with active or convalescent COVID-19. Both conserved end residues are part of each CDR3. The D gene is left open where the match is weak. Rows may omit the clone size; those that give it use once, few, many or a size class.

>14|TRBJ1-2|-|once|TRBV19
CASSSSGTLYGYTF
TGTGCCAGTAGTAGCTCCGGGACACTCTATGGCTACACCTTC
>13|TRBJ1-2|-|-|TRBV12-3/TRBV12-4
CASRGGQNYGYTF
TGTGCCAGCAGGGGAGGACAAAACTATGGCTACACCTTC
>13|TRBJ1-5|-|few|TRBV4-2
CASSQDSGQPQHF
TGTGCCAGCAGCCAAGATTCGGGTCAGCCCCAGCATTTT
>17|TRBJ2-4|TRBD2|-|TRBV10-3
CATPPIRLAGAKNIQYF
TGTGCCACCCCACCAATCCGACTAGCGGGTGCTAAAAACATTCAGTACTTC
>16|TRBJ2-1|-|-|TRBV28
CASSPLTGRGLNEQFF
TGTGCCAGCAGTCCACTAACAGGGAGGGGTCTCAATGAGCAGTTCTTC
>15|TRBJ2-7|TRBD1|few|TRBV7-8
CASSPRQGPSYEQYF
TGTGCCAGCAGCCCGAGACAGGGGCCCTCCTACGAGCAGTACTTC
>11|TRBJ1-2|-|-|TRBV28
CASRGQFGYTF
TGTGCCAGCAGAGGACAGTTCGGCTACACCTTC
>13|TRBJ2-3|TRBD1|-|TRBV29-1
CSVGDWGQVTQYF
TGCAGCGTTGGAGATTGGGGACAGGTTACGCAGTATTTT
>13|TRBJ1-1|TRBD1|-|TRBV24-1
CATRGQVNTEAFF
TGTGCCACCAGAGGACAGGTGAACACTGAAGCTTTCTTT
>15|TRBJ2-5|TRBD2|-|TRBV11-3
CASSFSGSRGETQYF
TGTGCCAGCAGTTTTAGCGGGAGTCGCGGGGAGACCCAGTACTTC
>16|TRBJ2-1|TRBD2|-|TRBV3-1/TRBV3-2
CASSLWTSGGASEQFF
TGTGCCAGCAGCCTATGGACTAGCGGGGGGGCGAGTGAGCAGTTCTTC
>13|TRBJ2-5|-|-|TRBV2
CASSLQSQETQYF
TGTGCCAGCAGTTTACAGTCGCAAGAGACCCAGTACTTC
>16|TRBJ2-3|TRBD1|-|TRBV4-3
CASSQDAGGLTDTQYF
TGCGCCAGCAGCCAAGATGCAGGGGGCCTCACAGATACGCAGTATTTT
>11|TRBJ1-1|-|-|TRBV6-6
CASRAQFQAFF
TGTGCCAGCAGGGCCCAGTTTCAAGCTTTCTTT
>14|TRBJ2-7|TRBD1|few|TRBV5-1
CASSDGQGGYEQYF
TGCGCCAGCAGCGATGGACAGGGTGGATACGAGCAGTACTTC
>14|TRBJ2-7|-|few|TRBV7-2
CASSLVAPVYEQYF
TGTGCCAGCAGCTTAGTAGCGCCCGTTTACGAGCAGTACTTC
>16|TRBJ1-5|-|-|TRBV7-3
CASSFSDRGFNQPQHF
TGTGCCAGCAGCTTTAGTGATAGAGGGTTCAATCAGCCCCAGCATTTT
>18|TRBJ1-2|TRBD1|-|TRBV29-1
CSVNAVDRGLGLRYGYTF
TGCAGCGTCAACGCTGTAGACAGGGGGCTGGGTTTGCGGTATGGCTACACCTTC
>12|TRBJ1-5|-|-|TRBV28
CASSSNQQPQHF
TGTGCCAGCAGTTCGAACCAGCAGCCCCAGCATTTT
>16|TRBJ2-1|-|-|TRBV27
CASTYVAGRKYNEQFF
TGTGCCAGCACCTACGTGGCAGGCCGCAAATACAATGAGCAGTTCTTC
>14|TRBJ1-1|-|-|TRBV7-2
CASSPSLLNTEAFF
TGTGCCAGCAGCCCTTCCCTTTTGAACACTGAAGCTTTCTTT
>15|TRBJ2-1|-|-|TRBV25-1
CASSDWPGENNEQFF
TGTGCCAGCAGTGATTGGCCGGGGGAGAACAATGAGCAGTTCTTC
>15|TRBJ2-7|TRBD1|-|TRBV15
CAPRSPGTGGSEQYF
TGTGCCCCGAGATCCCCGGGGACAGGGGGCTCCGAGCAGTACTTC
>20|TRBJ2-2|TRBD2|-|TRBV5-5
CASSLRLAGGTTANTGELFF
TGTGCCAGCAGCCTCAGACTAGCGGGGGGAACAACCGCGAACACCGGGGAGCTGTTTTTT
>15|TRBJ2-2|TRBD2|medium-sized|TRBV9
CASSVGTSGTGELFF
TGTGCCAGCAGCGTAGGGACTAGCGGCACCGGGGAGCTGTTTTTT
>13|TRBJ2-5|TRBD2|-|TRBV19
CASSPRLAETQYF
TGTGCCAGTAGTCCGAGACTAGCGGAGACCCAGTACTTC
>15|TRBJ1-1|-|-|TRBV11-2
CASSPSSGGNTEAFF
TGTGCCAGCAGCCCCTCGTCTGGGGGGAATACTGAAGCTTTCTTT
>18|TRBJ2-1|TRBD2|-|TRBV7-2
CASSFSRIAGTHYNEQFF
TGTGCCAGCAGCTTCTCACGAATAGCGGGGACCCATTACAATGAGCAGTTCTTC
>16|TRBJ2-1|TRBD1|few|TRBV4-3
CASSQEGTGGFNEQFF
TGCGCCAGCAGCCAAGAGGGGACAGGGGGCTTCAATGAGCAGTTCTTC
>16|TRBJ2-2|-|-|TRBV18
CASSPPGGRDTGELFF
TGTGCCAGCTCACCACCGGGGGGAAGAGACACCGGGGAGCTGTTTTTT
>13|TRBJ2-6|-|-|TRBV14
CASSISGANVLTF
TGTGCCAGCAGTATATCTGGGGCCAACGTCCTGACTTTC
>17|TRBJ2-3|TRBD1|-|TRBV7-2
CASSLGAGGFGTDTQYF
TGTGCCAGCAGCTTAGGAGCAGGGGGCTTTGGTACAGATACGCAGTATTTT
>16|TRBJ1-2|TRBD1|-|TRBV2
CASRADVGTGGRGYTF
TGTGCCAGCAGAGCTGATGTTGGGACAGGGGGCCGTGGCTACACCTTC
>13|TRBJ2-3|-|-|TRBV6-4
CASSDGGMDTQYF
TGTGCCAGCAGTGACGGGGGGATGGATACGCAGTATTTT
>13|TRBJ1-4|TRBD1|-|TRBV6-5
CASSYDRGEKLFF
TGTGCCAGCAGTTATGACAGGGGCGAAAAACTGTTTTTT
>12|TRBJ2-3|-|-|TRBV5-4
CASSHVRDTQYF
TGTGCCAGCAGCCACGTACGGGATACGCAGTATTTT
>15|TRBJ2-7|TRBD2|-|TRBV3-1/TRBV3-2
CASSLGLAGNYEQYF
TGTGCCAGCAGCCTCGGACTAGCGGGGAACTACGAGCAGTACTTC
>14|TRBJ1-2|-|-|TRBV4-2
CASSQDTGSYGYTF
TGTGCCAGCAGCCAAGATACGGGGAGCTATGGCTACACCTTC
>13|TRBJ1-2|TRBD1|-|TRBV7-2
CASSFDRVYGYTF
TGTGCCAGCAGTTTCGACAGGGTCTATGGCTACACCTTC
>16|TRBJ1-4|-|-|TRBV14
CASSQLGTTTNEKLFF
TGTGCCAGCAGCCAGTTAGGGACAACAACTAATGAAAAACTGTTTTTT
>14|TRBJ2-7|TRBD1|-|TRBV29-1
CSAGRGLALYEQYF
TGCAGCGCCGGAAGGGGGCTAGCCCTTTACGAGCAGTACTTC